This T cell receptor (beta chain) was found in a study of vaccination and CD4 T cells after COVID-19 (dated by TCRdb to 2021 to 2024). Regarding the research as a whole: Convalescent patients had a positive SARS-CoV-2 result on nasal swab PCR, and of these patients, about ten had mild disease and one had severe disease. Culture stimuli were overlapping spike peptide pools from SARS-CoV-2 and from the common cold coronaviruses HCoV-NL63, HCoV-OC43 and HCoV-229E. Post-vaccine blood samples were obtained a median of approximately 74 days after the second vaccine dose, with a range of about 13 to 250 days. Six males and four females were included in the convalescent cohort, with two Hispanic individuals, seven Caucasians, two Asians and one multiracial person represented. Post-COVID blood samples were collected from convalescent patients a median of around 100 days after diagnosis, with a range of about 30 to 170 days. In around 10 COVID-19 convalescent patients and a few infection-naive healthy vaccine recipients, researchers compared the spike-specific CD4+ TCR repertoire from before mRNA vaccination with the repertoire from after. In control cultures, a CEFX viral epitope pool was used as positive control, an HIV-1 Nef peptide pool was used as negative control, or no peptide was added. Two doses of either the Pfizer-BioNTech BNT162b2 vaccine (n=8) or the Moderna mRNA-1273 vaccine (n=2) were administered to participants. On the study overall, not on this receptor specifically: The study included relatively few convalescent patients and did not analyze early timepoints after natural infection. The median number of SARS-CoV-2-reactive clonotypes rose from about 19 after infection to 35 to 45 after vaccination, but the change was not significant. Of the vaccine-specific clones in convalescent patients, 304 of 307, or nearly all, reacted only to SARS-CoV-2 spike and did not cross-react with common cold coronaviruses. Among convalescent patients, a median about 86% of the SARS-CoV-2-reactive clones seen after vaccination appeared only after vaccination, which suggests priming specific to the vaccine.

Preparation of the library involved PCR. TCR sequencing of DNA from cultured CD4+ T cells used the Oncomine TCR Beta short-read assay at the Johns Hopkins FTIC core. Genomic DNA was extracted from the cultured CD4+ T cells with the QIAamp micro DNA kit. The Oncomine TCR Beta libraries from cultured CD4+ T cells were pooled using unique dual indexes and then sequenced on an Illumina iSeq 100. For the original study's pipeline: Non-productive sequences were removed, and CDR3s not starting with C, not ending with F or W, or shorter than 7 amino acids were discarded. Antigen-specific clonotypes were identified using the MANAFEST web application through comparison of peptide-stimulated wells with reference and other culture wells. To be called positive, a clone needed an FDR below 0.05, an odds ratio above 5, and a productive frequency above 0.1% in at least two of three replicate wells. A clonotype counted as cross-reactive if it showed significant expansion both in the SARS-CoV-2 spike wells and in at least one common cold coronavirus spike condition. Similarity between CDR3 sequences was evaluated in R version 3.6.1 using Levenshtein distances (stringdist) and unrooted phylogenetic trees (ape). TCRdb trimmed public reads at Q25 via fastp, called clones via MiXCR and kept in-frame beta chains. For every CDR3 protein sequence, its rows merge into one entry that carries the most common genes and DNA. What appears here as the V and J calls and clone size reflects TCRdb's work, not the paper's. This sample lists about 11,000 distinct CDR3 sequences; approximately 52% were detected once. Jointly, the top ten make up approximately 10% of the sample.

Comments on this clonotype: Which antigen it targets is not known. Base qualities are not recorded, but no much larger clone differs from it by a single base.

The V and J ends are trimmed by 6 bases and 4 bases, leaving 22 bases between them. The CDR3 has 16 amino acids, counting the end cysteine and phenylalanine. Just the 48-base CDR3 DNA is kept, in frame starting at base 1. The germline V gene provides CDR1 SGHTA and CDR2 FQGNSA. This specimen's treatment or condition label, interpreted: roughly 10-day PBMC culture with coronavirus spike peptide pools or control peptides (ViraFEST assay). The ViraFEST assay was used in the study, in which antigen-specific T cells were expanded with peptide pools and expanded clonotypes were subsequently identified by TCR sequencing. The positive SARS-CoV-2 PCR tests of the convalescent patients were dated from March to December 2020, before the Alpha, Beta and Delta variants emerged in the United States. PBMCs were cultured at fewer than 2.5 million per well in IMDM supplemented with about 5% human AB serum and about 10 IU/ml IL-2, with around 10 ug/ml peptide pools added. On days 3 and 7, half of the culture medium was replaced with fresh IL-2-containing medium. Once the cells had been in culture for 9 to 10 days, the EasySep CD4+ T cell isolation kit was used to isolate CD4+ T cells by negative selection. PBMCs were separated from whole blood using Ficoll-Paque Plus gradient centrifugation and then either used fresh or cryopreserved at -140C. Each culture condition was generally run in triplicate wells.

The material sequenced was CD4+ T cells from blood, cultured in vitro. This TCR came from a human donor who had recovered from COVID-19. Rearrangement joined TRBV7-2 to TRBJ2-7; the D gene is perhaps TRBD2, from 5 matching bases. In nucleotide form, the sequence is TGTGCCAGCAGTGGGAAGATGGCGGGTTGGAATTACGAGCAGTACTTC. This is translated as CASSGKMAGWNYEQYF.